This TCR beta chain was sequenced during a study of T-cell memory formation after mild COVID-19. Study as a whole: For the most part, TCR clusters were specific to one donor. Study results and caveats: Balance between CD4 and CD8 was seen in clones contracting day 15 to 85, and a CD4+ lean was seen in later expanders. Mainly CM and EM harbored the contracting CD4+ clones; mainly EMRA harbored the CD8+ ones.

5'RACE primed at constant segments yielded TCR alpha and TCR beta cDNA libraries bearing sample barcodes and UMIs. TCRdb itself ran the 5' RACE reads through MiXCR, one entry per CDR3 protein. Here the sample spans some 150,000 distinct CDR3 sequences, under 25% being singletons. CDR1 and CDR2 from the germline V gene are MNHEY and SMNVEV (reference sequence). The CDR3 contains 15 residues. V gave up 6 bases and J gave up 2 bases, with 16 bases separating them. Of note for this clonotype: What it binds is not known.

This receptor was taken from an adult woman who had mild COVID-19 (a few samples of this study predate the infection). Cell type and time point are not known. The sequencing input was PBMCs or a T cell subset sorted from them (not recorded which). J is TRBJ1-2 and V is TRBV27, with a tentative D call TRBD1 (6 bases). The CDR3 nucleotides are TGTGCCAGCAGGGGGACAAGGACTAAGAACTATGGCTACACCTTC. Translating gives CASRGTRTKNYGYTF.